This T cell receptor (beta chain) was retrieved from a study of blood T cells in healthy people across ages (dated by TCRdb to between 2015 and 2017). In terms of the full investigation: In model experiments, template switching captured roughly one uniquely barcoded TCR beta cDNA molecule for every two T cells. The study analyzed two additional independent replicas of 1 million unique cDNA reads from the same blood draw for two donors, one aged 18 to 29 and one aged 80 or older. To avoid experimental bias, donors of different ages were distributed randomly across sequencing lanes. The donors were split into four age groups: young (average about 15 years), middle-aged (39), aged (more than 60) and long-lived (about 74). Age-related changes in TCR beta repertoire diversity were measured in the study by deep sequencing normalized with unique cDNA molecular identifiers. Overall study outcomes, separate from this receptor: The long-lived group showed more naive CD4+ T cells, fewer expanded clones and increased TCR diversity than the aged group, suggesting age selection. The CMV infection status of donors was not known, potentially confounding age-related changes in expanded clonotypes. Estimates of total diversity from one million sequenced T cells were regarded as lower bounds and underestimates. Conclusive comparison of naive and antigen-experienced compartments was prevented by the profiling of bulk unsorted PBMCs. The percentage of naive T cells measured by flow cytometry correlated strongly with observed TCR beta diversity. Observed TCR beta diversity per million T cells fell roughly linearly with age, and a significant reduction was already apparent by age around 39.

The 40 or so donors, aged about 6 to 100 years, were systemically healthy Caucasian individuals from Russia. About 10 milliliters of peripheral blood were drawn from each donor into EDTA-treated Vacutainer tubes. Ficoll-Paque density-gradient centrifugation was used to isolate PBMCs, with at least 6.5 million per sample. Total RNA, at least 6 micrograms per sample, was extracted from PBMCs with Trizol reagent. The percentages of naive CD45RAhigh/CD27high T cells were determined by flow cytometry on a PBMC aliquot from every donor. Receptor libraries were prepared by 5' RACE. TCRdb shows the sequencer as Illumina HiSeq 2500. The second PCR ran for about 6 to 11 cycles and used a J-beta primer mix along with a sample-barcoded 5' primer. A template-switch 5' adaptor carrying 12 random nucleotides introduced a unique molecular identifier onto each TCR beta cDNA molecule. Each sample yielded at least 2.5 million CDR3-containing paired-end reads. First-strand cDNA was synthesized from all RNA with the Mint cDNA synthesis kit, primed by a TRBC-specific oligonucleotide. All cDNA was treated with uracil-DNA glycosylase and then went through a first 18-cycle PCR with the universal primers M1SS and BC2_uni_R. Under the source paper's analysis protocol: Each sample was normalized by randomly selecting 1 million high-quality reads, each carrying a distinct molecular identifier. Reads with shared molecular identifiers were discarded instead of being binned into consensus sequences. MiTCR, with a Q25 quality threshold and the strictest error-elimination algorithm, was used for CDR3 identification, clonotype clustering and error correction. A nonparametric unseen species model with Euler transformation was used to estimate a lower bound on total TCR beta diversity. TCRdb trimmed public reads at Q25 via fastp, called clones via MiXCR and kept in-frame beta chains. Entries are consolidated by CDR3 protein sequence, retaining the most common genes and DNA. TCRdb, not the authors, supplied the V and J calls. The sample includes approximately 820,000 distinct CDR3 sequences, with about 42% observed a single time. About a fifth of the sample lies in the top ten.

A few counts support this clonotype. It lacks a known antigen. Per-nucleotide qualities are absent, and no much larger clonotype sits a single base away. The sequence came from a man aged 55 to 69 in good health. Sequenced material: blood.

The DNA sequence is TGTGCCAGCAGCGGTGACAGGGAAAGGGTGCTCTACAATGAGCAGTTCTTC. It encodes CASSGDRERVLYNEQFF. The V gene is TRBV7-2 and the J gene is TRBJ2-1, with TRBD1 matching 7 junction bases. Trimming takes 5 bases off V and 3 bases off J; junction bases not matched to a gene: 13. The cysteine opens and the phenylalanine closes a CDR3 of 17 amino acids. Solely the CDR3 DNA is kept, with 51 bases framed from the first base. CDR1 and CDR2 were assigned from the germline V gene as SGHTA and FQGNSA.